The clone carrying this T cell receptor (beta chain) was counted between two and nine times. The data were obtained in a study of blood T cell repertoires in COVID-19. Across the whole study: From the United States, Italy and Spain came samples of acute and convalescent COVID-19. The analysed material was cDNA or gDNA that came from T cells, B-cell-depleted T cells, or PBMCs.

There are 14 residues in the CDR3. Germline CDR1 LGHDT, CDR2 YNNKEL (reference sequence). Trimming took 4 bases from V and 4 from J; bases not matched to a gene: 3. Some clones are missing from TCRdb's copy, which holds only in-frame ones; the method was immunoSEQ multiplex PCR. The table lists 88,000 or so clones, about four fifths of them singletons. The sequenced material came from peripheral blood. The chain has TRBV3-1 (or the pseudogene TRBV3-2) and TRBJ2-7, with 11 bases lining up with TRBD1. This clonotype originated in a human donor in a cohort sampled during active COVID-19. For the CDR3, the DNA is TGTGCCAGCAGCCCCGGGACAGGGGGTTACGAGCAGTACTTC. The encoded protein is CASSPGTGGYEQYF.